The 13 T cell receptor beta chains listed next were all sequenced from one sample in a study of follicular helper T cells after annual influenza vaccination. Time point reported: 2014-2015 season, 7 days after vaccination. Assay used: immunoSEQ multiplex PCR; TCRdb lists only in-frame clones, some missing. Here the sample spans over a thousand clones, roughly two thirds being singletons. This sample comprised CXCR5+ CD38+ circulating T follicular helper cells from blood, obtained 7 days after influenza vaccination. Stated subset: circulating Tfh, non-naive CD4+CXCR5+PD-1+ (ICOS+CD38+ or ICOS-CD38-). The receptor source for this set is an adult who received the influenza vaccine.

Remarks on this clone: The same CDR3 is also encoded by other DNA sequences in this sample. V and J are TRBV15 and TRBJ2-1; no reliable D call. The germline V and J ends were trimmed by 3 bases and 4 bases, with 7 bases remaining between them. In germline, CDR1 is LNHNV, CDR2 YYDKDF (reference sequence). This CDR3 is built from 13 residues. The CDR3 DNA follows: TGTGCCACCAGCAGTTCGATTTACAATGAGCAGTTCTTC. Translating gives CATSSSIYNEQFF.

The rearrangement links TRBV4-2 to TRBJ2-2; 14 bases agree with TRBD2. This CDR3 has 18 amino acids. With V trimmed by 1 base and J by 7 bases, 8 bases remained unmatched. Germline V gene data show CDR1 as LGHNA and CDR2 as YNFKEQ. CDR3 sequence: CASSQAQTSGRAGGELFF. DNA for the CDR3: TGTGCCAGCAGCCAAGCCCAGACTAGCGGGAGGGCAGGCGGGGAGCTGTTTTTT.

The chain carries TRBV5-4 and TRBJ2-2; the D is unclear. Trimming removed 2 bases from V and 7 bases from J, with 27 bases in between. The CDR3 is made up of 19 amino acids. CDR1 is SGHNT and CDR2 is YYREEE in the germline V gene (reference sequence). The CDR3 DNA sequence: TGTGCCAGCAGCTTATCGCAGCCGACGTACGAATGGAGAGACGGGGAGCTGTTTTTT. As protein: CASSLSQPTYEWRDGELFF.

The CDR3 sequence: CATRTTYNEQFF. Here the CDR3 DNA reads TGTGCCACGCGAACCACCTACAATGAGCAGTTCTTC. This chain connects TRBV28 to TRBJ2-1; D unresolved. CDR1 is MDHEN and CDR2 is SYDVKM in the germline V gene. V was pared by 10 bases and J by 2 bases, with 9 bases between. The CDR3 consists of 12 residues.

The rearrangement uses TRBV5-4 and TRBJ1-3; 8 positions match TRBD1. The V gene's germline CDR1 is SGHNT and CDR2 YYREEE (reference sequence). J gave up 9 bases and V 2 bases, and 4 bases lay outside the gene matches. This CDR3 has 13 amino acids. The CDR3 region is CASSFDRGGTIYF. CDR3 bases: TGTGCCAGCAGCTTCGACAGGGGAGGCACCATATATTTT.

The chain employs TRBV11-1 and TRBJ1-6; no definite D call. Trimming pared 1 base from V and 10 bases from J, leaving 17 bases between. Germline V gene data show CDR1 as SGHAT and CDR2 as FQDESV (reference sequence). The CDR3 consists of 16 residues. CDR3 nucleotide sequence: TGTGCCAGCAGCTTAGACCGACTGGGCGTGGGATCACCCCTCCACTTT. Its protein product is CASSLDRLGVGSPLHF.

This clone appeared a few times. The chain links TRBV11-2 to TRBJ2-5; D is unresolved. The CDR3 runs to 11 residues. Germline lookup yields CDR1 SGHAT and CDR2 FQNNGV. Trimming took 5 bases from V and 3 from J, leaving 4 bases between them. This CDR3 reads CASSPKETQYF. In DNA, the CDR3 is TGTGCCAGCAGCCCCAAAGAGACCCAGTACTTC.

The chain combines TRBV5-5 with TRBJ2-7, with 10 bases matching TRBD2. Germline trimming cut 0 bases from V and 1 base from J; bases unmatched to any gene: 4. Germline CDR1 reads SGHKS; CDR2 reads YYEKEE (reference sequence). The CDR3 totals 16 residues. The DNA for the CDR3 is TGTGCCAGCAGCTTGGGAGTTAGCGGGGGGTCCTACGAGCAGTACTTC. It specifies CASSLGVSGGSYEQYF.

This chain connects TRBV9 to TRBJ2-6; no definite D call. Trimming took 1 base from V and 7 from J, leaving 18 bases between them. The CDR3 sequence is 17 residues long. Germline assignment: CDR1 SGDLS and CDR2 YYNGEE. In nucleotides, the CDR3 is TGTGCCAGCAGCGTAACGGCAGCGCTCTCTATCGCCAACGTCCTGACTTTC. Protein: CASSVTAALSIANVLTF.

The chain recombines TRBV30 with TRBJ1-4; D is undetermined. From germline, CDR1 is GTSNPN and CDR2 SVGIG (reference sequence). This CDR3 is built from 13 residues. The ends were cut back, 2 bases at V and 3 bases at J, with 7 bases in the middle. The CDR3 region is CAWSRGPNEKLFF. The DNA for the CDR3 is TGTGCCTGGAGTCGAGGACCTAATGAAAAACTGTTTTTT.

The V and J genes are TRBV28 and TRBJ1-6, with a weak D call TRBD1 (6 bases). There are 14 residues in the CDR3. CDR1 MDHEN and CDR2 SYDVKM come from the germline V gene. The germline V and J ends were trimmed by 6 bases and 14 bases, with 20 bases remaining between them. The DNA for the CDR3 is TGTGCCAGCAGAGTTACAGGGAGCCTATTAGCCCTCCACTTT. It specifies CASRVTGSLLALHF.

CDR3 sequence reads: CASVLKAGSGGETQYF. The CDR3 DNA sequence: TGTGCCAGCGTCCTTAAAGCGGGTTCAGGAGGGGAGACCCAGTACTTC. The rearrangement uses TRBV6-6 and TRBJ2-5; weak D call: TRBD2 (6 bases). The CDR3 covers 16 residues. CDR1 MNHNY and CDR2 SVGAGI come from the germline V gene (reference sequence). The germline V and J ends were trimmed by 8 bases and 5 bases, with 24 bases remaining between them.

This chain uses TRBV9 with TRBJ2-3; D is uncertain. The V gene's germline CDR1 is SGDLS and CDR2 YYNGEE. The CDR3 totals 12 residues. Deletions cut 3 bases from V and 4 bases from J, with 6 bases between. The CDR3 loop is CASSGFSDTQYF. DNA of the CDR3: TGTGCCAGCAGCGGTTTTTCAGATACGCAGTATTTT.